These 15 T cell receptor beta chains were sequenced from one sample in a study of cytomegalovirus exposure and HLA in healthy donors. PCR was performed using 60 Vbeta and 13 Jbeta primers. Clones were read by immunoSEQ multiplex PCR, and TCRdb kept only the in-frame ones, dropping some. The sample has roughly 120,000 clones, and its top ten clones hold approximately 0.99%. Sequencing was carried out using PBMCs. These receptors were collected from a man aged 18 to 30 in good health and CMV-seronegative.

This chain uses TRBV25-1 with TRBJ1-2; D is possibly TRBD1 (6 bases). CDR3 size: 15 residues. The germline V gene encodes CDR1 MGHDK and CDR2 SYGVNS. The ends were cut back, 1 base at V and 4 bases at J, with 13 bases in the middle. CDR3 loop: CASSELTGRAYGYTF. CDR3 sequence (DNA): TGTGCCAGCAGTGAATTAACAGGGAGGGCCTATGGCTACACCTTC.

The chain employs TRBV18 and TRBJ1-1; TRBD1 matches 11 bases. J gave up 4 bases and V 8 bases, and 18 bases lay outside the gene matches. Per germline, CDR1 KGHSH and CDR2 LQKENI. The length of the CDR3 is 18 residues. Here the CDR3 reads CASLLIAGQGVSGTEAFF. CDR3 nucleotide sequence: TGTGCCAGCCTATTAATTGCGGGACAGGGGGTTTCGGGCACTGAAGCTTTCTTT. Full variable domain (missing parts from reference TRBV18 and TRBJ1-1): NAGVMQNPRHLVRRRGQEARLRCSPMKGHSHVYWYRQLPEEGLKFMVYLQKENIIDESGMPKERFSAEFPKEGPSILRIQQVVRGDSAAYFCASLLIAGQGVSGTEAFFGQGTRLTVV.

This chain uses TRBV7-8 with TRBJ1-1; D uncertain. CDR1 is SGHVS, CDR2 FQNEAQ, per germline. CDR3 length equals 16 residues. The V and J ends lost 2 bases and 1 base respectively, with 14 bases between them. The CDR3 loop is CASSLLGVAENTEAFF. CDR3 DNA: TGTGCCAGCAGCTTACTCGGGGTGGCAGAGAACACTGAAGCTTTCTTT.

The CDR3 DNA reads as TGTGCCAGCAGCCGATCGAGCACAGGAGTATACGAGCAGTACTTC. This codes for CASSRSSTGVYEQYF. The chain is built from TRBV7-8 and TRBJ2-7, with TRBD1 as a possible D gene (5 bases). Trimming stripped 5 bases from V and 4 bases from J, with 18 bases between. Germline CDR1 reads SGHVS; CDR2 reads FQNEAQ. This CDR3 is 15 amino acids long.

CDR3 nucleotides: TGTGCCAGCAGTCCGGACCGCAGGGGGGAGACCCAGTACTTC. Encoded protein: CASSPDRRGETQYF. The V gene is TRBV28, the J gene TRBJ2-5, with TRBD1 identical over 7 bases. The CDR3 spans 14 residues. Trimming cost V 5 bases and J 5 bases; bases outside gene matches: 8. Germline V CDR1 and CDR2: MDHEN, SYDVKM.

To note about this clone: This CDR3 is also generated by other DNA sequences in the sample. The gene calls are TRBV5-4 and TRBJ1-5; D not resolved. CDR3 length equals 13 residues. The germline V gene has CDR1 SGHNT and CDR2 YYREEE (reference sequence). Trimming took 0 bases from V and 4 from J, leaving 5 bases between them. The CDR3 here is CASSLDRNQPQHF. The CDR3 DNA sequence: TGTGCCAGCAGCTTGGACAGAAATCAGCCCCAGCATTTT.

The gene calls are TRBV10-3 and TRBJ1-5, with 9 bases that match TRBD1. With 0 bases clipped from V and 5 bases from J, the junction kept 8 bases outside the gene matches. This CDR3 has 17 amino acids. From germline, CDR1 is ENHRY and CDR2 SYGVKD. This CDR3 reads CAISESTGTGRDQPQHF. DNA for the CDR3: TGTGCCATCAGTGAGTCTACCGGGACAGGGCGGGATCAGCCCCAGCATTTT.

The CDR3 DNA follows: TGTGCCAGAAGCCCAGGGGCTGGGGACACCGGGGAGCTGTTTTTT. It encodes CARSPGAGDTGELFF. The V call is TRBV5-3, the J call TRBJ2-2; D perhaps matches TRBD1 (6 bases). TRBV5-3 is placed among ORFs of uncertain function. This CDR3 has 15 residues. Trimming pared 4 bases from V and 3 bases from J, leaving 13 bases between.

Regarding this clone: The junction and the germline gene differ at one end; a read error may be behind it. The CDR3 is CASSPILEGYTF. As DNA, the CDR3 is TGTGCTAGCAGCCCAATCCTAGAGGGCTACACCTTC. The chain couples TRBV7-7 to TRBJ1-2, with no clear D. CDR1 is SSHAT and CDR2 is FNYEAQ in the germline V gene (reference sequence). The CDR3 has 12 amino acids.

The rearrangement links TRBV27 to TRBJ2-1; 9 bases match TRBD2. With 1 base clipped from V and 10 bases from J, the junction kept 11 bases outside the gene matches. Looked up from germline, CDR1 is MNHEY and CDR2 is SMNVEV (reference sequence). The CDR3 loop spans 16 amino acids. The CDR3 coding sequence is TGTGCCAGCAGTTTATTTAGTAGCGGGAGTTCACGGGAGCAGTTCTTC. It codes for CASSLFSSGSSREQFF.

The rearrangement links TRBV28 to TRBJ1-1; 8 bases map to TRBD1. Losses at the gene ends were 3 bases for V and 8 bases for J; bases not matched to a gene: 8. The CDR3 totals 14 residues. CDR1 and CDR2 (germline): MDHEN, SYDVKM. The CDR3 sequence: CASSLPGQGPEAFF. For the CDR3, the DNA is TGTGCCAGCAGTTTGCCTGGACAGGGACCAGAAGCTTTCTTT. Complete variable domain (other parts from reference TRBV28 and TRBJ1-1): DVKVTQSSRYLVKRTGEKVFLECVQDMDHENMFWYRQDPGLGLRLIYFSYDVKMKEKGDIPEGYSVSREKKERFSLILESASTNQTSMYLCASSLPGQGPEAFFGQGTRLTVV.

For the CDR3, the DNA is TGTGCCAGCAGTGAACCAGGCCGGGAGACCCAGTACTTC. Its protein product is CASSEPGRETQYF. V and J are TRBV25-1 and TRBJ2-5; D gene unclear. V was pared by 2 bases and J by 5 bases, with 9 bases between. Germline V gene lookup returns CDR1 MGHDK and CDR2 SYGVNS. The CDR3 is made up of 13 amino acids.

The CDR3 region has the DNA TGTGCCAGCAGCTTAGGACAGGGGCCCGATGGCTACACCTTC. Translating it yields CASSLGQGPDGYTF. The J gene is TRBJ1-2, the V gene TRBV11-2; TRBD1 agrees at 8 bases. There are 14 residues in the CDR3. Germline V gene sequence: CDR1 SGHAT, CDR2 FQNNGV. V lost 1 base to trimming and J lost 6 bases; unmatched junction nucleotides: 4.

The chain uses TRBV11-2 and TRBJ1-1; D is unclear. The CDR3 is 14 amino acids. V shed 4 bases and J shed 4 bases, with 13 bases lying between them. Germline CDR1 is SGHAT and CDR2 is FQNNGV. The CDR3 region is CASSSTLYSTEAFF. As DNA, the CDR3 is TGTGCCAGCAGCTCTACCCTCTATAGCACTGAAGCTTTCTTT.

This chain links TRBV6-1 with TRBJ2-3; D perhaps matches TRBD2 (6 bases). Germline CDR1 MNHNS, CDR2 SASEGT. The CDR3 is 16 residues long. Deletions cut 4 bases from V and 5 bases from J, with 19 bases between. CDR3 coding DNA: TGTGCCAGCAGTGGAGCTCTAGCGACTGAGGGAGATACGCAGTATTTT. Protein product: CASSGALATEGDTQYF.